Listed here are 2 T cell receptor beta chains from one sample, sequenced in a study of CD8 T cells in Susac syndrome. Reverse transcription of about 0.45 to 1 ug RNA was carried out with random hexamers. TCRdb re-called the immunoSEQ multiplex PCR reads through MiXCR, storing one row per CDR3 protein. The sample includes about 210,000 distinct CDR3 sequences, roughly 96% of them seen just once. The specimen sequenced was CD4+ T cells from PBMCs. Receptors originate from a human donor with multiple sclerosis.

This chain joins TRBV7-9 and TRBJ2-2, with TRBD2 as a possible D gene (6 bases). V was clipped by 4 bases and J by 0 bases, with 9 bases between them. The CDR3 has 15 residues. Germline V CDR1 and CDR2: SEHNR, FQNEAQ (reference sequence). The CDR3 sequence: CASSWGVTNTGELFF. In nucleotides, the CDR3 is TGTGCCAGCAGCTGGGGGGTAACGAACACCGGGGAGCTGTTTTTT.

CDR3 DNA sequence: TGTGCCAGCAGCGTAGTCCAACAGGGAGACGAGCAGTACTTC. Protein product: CASSVVQQGDEQYF. The gene calls are TRBV9 and TRBJ2-7, with D maybe TRBD1 (6 bases). Germline V CDR1 and CDR2: SGDLS, YYNGEE. The CDR3 runs to 14 residues. The V gene lost 0 bases and the J gene lost 5 bases, with 12 bases spanning the gap.